The clone carrying this T cell receptor (beta chain) was seen many times. Its target is not known. TCR beta CDR3 regions were amplified from RNA. During a first-round RT-PCR of the TCR CDR3, the HTBI primer set was used. MiXCR was run by TCRdb on the multiplex PCR reads, yielding one entry per CDR3 protein. Here the sample spans about 640,000 distinct CDR3 sequences, around 15% being singletons. These data belong to a study of T cells in Graves' hyperthyroidism and ophthalmopathy. Study observations and caveats: Most expanded thyroid clonotypes above 0.001 also appeared in blood. A model of 13 V-J pairs discriminated ophthalmopathy from stable hyperthyroidism.

The receptor was isolated from a woman aged 45-60 years with Graves' ophthalmopathy. Sequencing was done on a sample of blood.

The CDR3 sequence: CASSEYPGISNQPQHF. The DNA of the CDR3 is TGTGCCAGCAGTGAGTACCCAGGAATTAGCAATCAGCCCCAGCATTTT. This sequence joins TRBV6-1 and TRBJ1-5; no firm D call. Trimming cost V 3 bases and J 0 bases, with 12 bases left between them. Germline CDR1 is MNHNS and CDR2 is SASEGT. The CDR3 is made up of 16 amino acids.